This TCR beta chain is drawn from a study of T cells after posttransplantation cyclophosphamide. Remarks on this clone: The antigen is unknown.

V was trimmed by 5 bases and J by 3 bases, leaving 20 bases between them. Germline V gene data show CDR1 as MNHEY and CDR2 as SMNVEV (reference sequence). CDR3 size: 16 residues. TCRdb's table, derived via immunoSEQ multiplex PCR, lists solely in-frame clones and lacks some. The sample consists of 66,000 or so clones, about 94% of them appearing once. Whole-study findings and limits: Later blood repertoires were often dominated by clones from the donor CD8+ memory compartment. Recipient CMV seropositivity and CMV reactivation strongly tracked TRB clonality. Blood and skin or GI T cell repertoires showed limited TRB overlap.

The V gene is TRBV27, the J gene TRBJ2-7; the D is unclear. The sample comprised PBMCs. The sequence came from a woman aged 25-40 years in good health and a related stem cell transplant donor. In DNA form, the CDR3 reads TGTGCCAGCAGTACACTATCCCTTGGGCGGTACTACGAGCAGTACTTC. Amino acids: CASSTLSLGRYYEQYF.